Listed below are T cell receptor beta chains from one sample, sequenced in a study of cytomegalovirus exposure and HLA in healthy donors. Only in-frame clones appear in the TCRdb table, and some are missing; sequencing was by immunoSEQ multiplex PCR. The table has about 190,000 clones, over 80% seen once; the top ten hold approximately 1.2%. Sequencing input: PBMCs. The receptors here all came from a boy between 2 and 10 years old in good health and CMV-seronegative. CDR3s include the opening cysteine and the closing phenylalanine or tryptophan. D genes are given only for firm matches. Rows may omit the clone size; those that give it use once, few, many or a size class.

V gene,J gene,D gene,clone size,CDR3 DNA,CDR3 protein
TRBV9,TRBJ2-5,TRBD2,.,TGTGCCAGCAGCGTAGGGGGAGCGGGGGGATTGGGTGAGACCCAGTACTTC,CASSVGGAGGLGETQYF
TRBV7-6,TRBJ2-1,.,.,TGTGCCAGCAGCTCAGGGGGACTTTCTATCAATGAGCAGTTCTTC,CASSSGGLSINEQFF
TRBV20-1,TRBJ1-1,.,.,TGCAGTGCCCAGGGGCGCGAAGCTTTCTTT,CSAQGREAFF
TRBV14,TRBJ2-5,.,few,TGTGCCAGCAGCGTGTCGGGGGGCGAAGAGACCCAGTACTTC,CASSVSGGEETQYF
TRBV27,TRBJ2-7,TRBD1,.,TGTGCCAGCAGTTCGTTTAAAACAGGGGGCCCCTACGAGCAGTACTTC,CASSSFKTGGPYEQYF
TRBV7-2,TRBJ1-4,TRBD1,.,TGTGCCAGCAGCTCCCCGACAGGGTTCGGTGAAAAACTGTTTTTT,CASSSPTGFGEKLFF
TRBV4-1,TRBJ2-5,TRBD2,.,TGCGCCAGCAGCCAAGATCCAGCGGGAGGGCCGGTGCAGTACTTC,CASSQDPAGGPVQYF
TRBV19,TRBJ2-7,TRBD2,.,TGTGCCAGTAGTACCCCCGGGGCTAGCGGGGTGGACGAGCAGTACTTC,CASSTPGASGVDEQYF
TRBV15,TRBJ1-2,.,.,TGTGCCACCAGCCTCTCCCGGGGGGCGCTTCGGGGTGGCTACACCTTC,CATSLSRGALRGGYTF
TRBV6-5,TRBJ1-2,.,.,TGTGCCAGCAGTAGTTCGCGGACAGCTAACTATGGCTACACCTTC,CASSSSRTANYGYTF
TRBV18,TRBJ2-5,.,.,TGTGCCAGCTCACCCTCCTTGGGGCTCGAGACCCAGTACTTC,CASSPSLGLETQYF
TRBV5-4,TRBJ1-4,TRBD1,.,TGTGCCAGCAGCCGGACGGACAGGGACGGGGAAAAACTGTTTTTT,CASSRTDRDGEKLFF
TRBV6-6,TRBJ1-1,.,.,TGTGCCAGCAGCTTGGGCGGGGTGGATGAAGCTTTCTTT,CASSLGGVDEAFF
TRBV19,TRBJ2-1,.,few,TGTGCCAGTAGTATTGGGGTTTTTCAGGGGATCAAATACAATGAGCAGTTCTTC,CASSIGVFQGIKYNEQFF
TRBV13,TRBJ2-1,TRBD2,.,TGTGCCAGCAGCTTCCGGGGACTAGCGGCCTCCTACAATGAGCAGTTCTTC,CASSFRGLAASYNEQFF
TRBV27,TRBJ2-7,.,.,TGTGCCAGCAGTTTCCGCGACGAGCAGTACTTC,CASSFRDEQYF
TRBV5-4,TRBJ1-2,.,.,TGTGCCAGCAGCTTGGGACAGGATAGGGGCTACACCTTC,CASSLGQDRGYTF
TRBV19,TRBJ2-3,.,.,TGTGCCAGTAGTACTGCAGGGGCCGCGCCGGATACGCAGTATTTT,CASSTAGAAPDTQYF
TRBV11-3,TRBJ2-2,.,.,TGTGCCAGCAACGACAGGAACACCGGGGAGCTGTTTTTT,CASNDRNTGELFF
TRBV29-1,TRBJ2-1,.,.,TGCAGCGCTCGACAGGTTACACAAAATGAGCAGTTCTTC,CSARQVTQNEQFF
TRBV2,TRBJ1-3,TRBD1,.,TGTGCCAGCAGTGTGGACAGGGGTGGAAACACCATATATTTT,CASSVDRGGNTIYF
TRBV6-1,TRBJ2-7,TRBD2,.,TGTGCCAGCAGTGAAGTCGGGGGGGCAGAGAGGGACGAGCAGTACTTC,CASSEVGGAERDEQYF
TRBV2,TRBJ2-7,.,.,TGTGCCAGCAGTGAAGAACGGTACTACGAGCAGTACTTC,CASSEERYYEQYF
TRBV4-1,TRBJ1-6,.,.,TGCGCCAGCAGCGTCACAGGGAATTCACCCCTCCACTTT,CASSVTGNSPLHF
TRBV2,TRBJ1-2,.,.,TGTGCCAGCAGTGTAGGGGCAGGGCAAACTTATGGCTACACCTTC,CASSVGAGQTYGYTF
TRBV5-6,TRBJ2-1,.,.,TGTGCCAGCAACTACGTTGGGGGGTCCTACAATGAGCAGTTCTTC,CASNYVGGSYNEQFF
TRBV6-1,TRBJ2-3,TRBD2,once,TGTGCCAGCAGTGTTAGCGGGGTGAGCACAGATACGCAGTATTTT,CASSVSGVSTDTQYF
TRBV7-9,TRBJ1-1,TRBD1,.,TGTGCCAGCAGCCCACAGGGGGCTGTCGGAACTGAAGCTTTCTTT,CASSPQGAVGTEAFF
TRBV19,TRBJ1-2,.,.,TGTGCCAGTACGGTAGAGCTTTCTAACTATGGCTACACCTTC,CASTVELSNYGYTF
TRBV7-7,TRBJ1-4,.,.,TGTGCCAGCAGCCGCGTAAAGGGGGAAAAACTGTTTTTT,CASSRVKGEKLFF
TRBV4-2,TRBJ1-1,.,.,TGTGCCAGCAGCCAACTCCGGGGGGTGAACACTGAAGCTTTCTTT,CASSQLRGVNTEAFF
TRBV4-2,TRBJ2-2,.,.,TGTGCCAGCAGCCAAGATCCTCTAGCGATCGGGGAGCTGTTTTTT,CASSQDPLAIGELFF
TRBV30,TRBJ2-5,.,.,TGTGCCTGGAGTGTAGGGGGGGGGAGAGAGACCCAGTACTTC,CAWSVGGGRETQYF
TRBV11-2,TRBJ1-1,.,once,TGTGCCAGCAGCTTAGTCAGATCAAACACTGAAGCTTTCTTT,CASSLVRSNTEAFF
TRBV27,TRBJ2-1,TRBD2,.,TGTGCCAGCAGTTCCGCGGGGGGCCGGTTGGATGAGCAGTTCTTC,CASSSAGGRLDEQFF
TRBV7-9,TRBJ1-1,.,.,TGTGCCAGCATACCGGACAAAGAAAACACTGAAGCTTTCTTT,CASIPDKENTEAFF
TRBV7-9,TRBJ2-7,TRBD2,.,TGTGCCAGCAGCGGCGGGACTAGCGCTTCCTACGAGCAGTACTTC,CASSGGTSASYEQYF
TRBV18,TRBJ1-4,.,.,TGTGCCAGCTCCCTCGGTGAAAAACTGTTTTTT,CASSLGEKLFF
TRBV2,TRBJ1-1,TRBD1,.,TGTGCCAGCAGTAGACAGGGGCGGAACACTGAAGCTTTCTTT,CASSRQGRNTEAFF
TRBV5-1,TRBJ2-1,.,.,TGCGCCAGCAGCCTCGACTCTAGCCAACTCAATGAGCAGTTCTTC,CASSLDSSQLNEQFF
TRBV29-1,TRBJ2-1,TRBD2,.,TGCAGCGCTACGGGACTAGCGGGAGGGCCTATGAATGAGCAGTTCTTC,CSATGLAGGPMNEQFF
TRBV9,TRBJ2-7,TRBD1,.,TGTGCCAGCAGCGTAGGTGGGACAGGACTATACGAGCAGTACTTC,CASSVGGTGLYEQYF
TRBV11-2,TRBJ1-3,.,.,TGTGCCAGCAGCTTAGATCTGCGGGGGGGCTCTGGAAACACCATATATTTT,CASSLDLRGGSGNTIYF
TRBV5-1,TRBJ1-1,.,.,TGCGCCAGCAGCTTGGCAATTGGGGCGAACACTGAAGCTTTCTTT,CASSLAIGANTEAFF